Included here is one T cell receptor (beta chain) sequence, with context. The antigen is undetermined. The source of the sample is a study of T cell repertoires in cytomegalovirus infection. About the research overall: Public TCR beta signatures indicated both CMV infection and matching HLA type.

Notes on the study in general: Carriers of CMV plus the relevant HLA were identified by cumulative public TCR beta family frequency.

The CDR3 is 15 residues long. Germline lookup yields CDR1 LGHNT and CDR2 FRNRAP. V trimming: 6 bases; J trimming: 0 bases; junction bases outside the gene matches: 5. TCRdb reprocessed the reads with MiXCR, giving one entry per CDR3 protein. The table has roughly 570,000 distinct CDR3 sequences, approximately 40% seen once; the top ten hold more than 40%. The chain links TRBV12-5 to TRBJ1-5, with TRBD1 matching 7 bases. Here the sequenced sample was cultured PBMCs, taken from culture after CMV antigen stimulation. The TCR comes from a human donor in good health (CMV status not recorded). Some clones in this sample may be carry-over from other donors' samples. As DNA, the CDR3 is TGTGCTAGTGGGCACAGGGGCAATAGCAATCAGCCCCAGCATTTT. Translation gives CASGHRGNSNQPQHF. Using reference TRBV12-5 and TRBJ1-5 for the parts outside the CDR3, the full variable domain is DARVTQTPRHKVTEMGQEVTMRCQPILGHNTVFWYRQTMMQGLELLAYFRNRAPLDDSGMPKDRFSAEMPDATLATLKIQPSEPRDSAVYFCASGHRGNSNQPQHFGDGTRLSIL.